This T cell receptor (beta chain) was captured in a study of T-cell memory formation after mild COVID-19. From the 5' RACE reads, TCRdb called clonotypes with MiXCR, one entry per CDR3 protein. This sample has around 500,000 distinct CDR3 sequences, with around a sixth found just once. General study results and limits: Whether day 37 second-wave clones are SARS-CoV-2-specific was not confirmed.

The ends were cut back, 5 bases at V and 3 bases at J, with 17 bases in the middle. The V gene's germline CDR1 is MNHNY and CDR2 SVGAGI (reference sequence). This CDR3 has 16 amino acids. In this sample, this clonotype turned up many times. Its antigen is undetermined. This sequence joins TRBV6-6 and TRBJ1-3; D gene ambiguous. The sample consisted of PBMCs or a T cell subset sorted from them (not recorded which). The sequence derives from an adult woman who had mild COVID-19 (a few samples of this study predate the infection). Cell type and time point are not known. The CDR3 protein is CASSRQDTIGGNTIYF. In DNA form, the CDR3 reads TGTGCCAGCAGTCGGCAGGATACGATAGGTGGAAACACCATATATTTT.